Reported below is one T cell receptor beta chain. What it binds is unknown. The sample originates from a study of beta chain features in type 1 diabetes. The whole isolated RNA underwent reverse transcription, so sequencing captured expressed TCRB transcripts. TCRdb keeps only in-frame clones here, not all; method: immunoSEQ multiplex PCR. The sample comprises about 160,000 clones, approximately 9% of which are singletons, and about 2.5% rests with the top ten. Study results and caveats: Significant though moderate, a shortening of TCRB CDR3s appeared in all four CD4+ subsets of Type 1 diabetes patients.

The TCR was taken from a woman between 18 and 29 years old in good health. Input material: central memory CD4+ T cells from blood.

The CDR3: CASSAPQGAAYEQYF. In DNA form, the CDR3 reads TGTGCCAGCAGCGCGCCACAGGGGGCTGCCTACGAGCAGTACTTC. The chain combines TRBV7-2 with TRBJ2-7; TRBD1 matches at 9 bases. The CDR3 spans 15 residues. From germline, CDR1 is SGHTA and CDR2 FQGNSA. Trimming at V came to 5 bases and at J to 2 bases, leaving 7 bases not matched to a gene.